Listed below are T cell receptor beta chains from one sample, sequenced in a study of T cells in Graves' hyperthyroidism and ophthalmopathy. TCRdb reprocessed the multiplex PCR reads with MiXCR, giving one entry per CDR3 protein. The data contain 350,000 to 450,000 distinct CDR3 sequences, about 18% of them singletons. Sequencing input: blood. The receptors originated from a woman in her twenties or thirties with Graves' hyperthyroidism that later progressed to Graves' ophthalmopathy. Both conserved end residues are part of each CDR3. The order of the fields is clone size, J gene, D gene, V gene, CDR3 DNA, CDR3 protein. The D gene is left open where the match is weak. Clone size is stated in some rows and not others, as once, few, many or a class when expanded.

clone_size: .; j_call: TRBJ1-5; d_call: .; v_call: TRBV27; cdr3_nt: TGTGCCACCAAAGCCGGACTGAGCAATCAGCCCCAGCATTTT; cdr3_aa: CATKAGLSNQPQHF
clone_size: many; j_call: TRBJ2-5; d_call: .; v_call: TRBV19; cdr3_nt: TGTGCCAGTAGTATATCGGGGGCAGGGAAGAAGACCCAGTACTTC; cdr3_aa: CASSISGAGKKTQYF
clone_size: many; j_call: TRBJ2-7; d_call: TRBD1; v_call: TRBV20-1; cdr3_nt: TGCAGTGCTAGCGCGTGGGACAGGGGGCAATACGAGCAGTACTTC; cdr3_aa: CSASAWDRGQYEQYF
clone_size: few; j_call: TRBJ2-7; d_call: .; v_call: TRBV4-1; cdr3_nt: TGCGCCAGCAGCCACAGATACGAGCAGTACTTC; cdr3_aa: CASSHRYEQYF
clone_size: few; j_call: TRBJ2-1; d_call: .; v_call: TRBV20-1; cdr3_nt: TGCAGTGCCCGGCGGCCCGGCTACAATGAGCAGTTCTTC; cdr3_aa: CSARRPGYNEQFF
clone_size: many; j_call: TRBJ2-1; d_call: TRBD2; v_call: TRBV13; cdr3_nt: TGTGCCAGCAGCTTCGGTCTAGCGGGAAGCTCCTACAATGAGCAGTTCTTC; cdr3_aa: CASSFGLAGSSYNEQFF
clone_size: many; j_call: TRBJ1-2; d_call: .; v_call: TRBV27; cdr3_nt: TGTGCCAGCAGTCCGGGGATCTCCTATGGCTACACCTTC; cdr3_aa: CASSPGISYGYTF
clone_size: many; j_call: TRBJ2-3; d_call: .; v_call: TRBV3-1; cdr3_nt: TGTGCCAGCAGCCAAGATCGAGGGTGGGAGCACCACTGGAGCACAGATACGCAGTATTTT; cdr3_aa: CASSQDRGWEHHWSTDTQYF
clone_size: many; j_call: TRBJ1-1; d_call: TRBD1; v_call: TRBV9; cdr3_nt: TGTGCCAGCAGGGCTCCGGGACAGGGGGGGGCTGAAGCTTTCTTT; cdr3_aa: CASRAPGQGGAEAFF
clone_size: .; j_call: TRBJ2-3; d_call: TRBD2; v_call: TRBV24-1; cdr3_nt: TGTGCCACCAGTGACCGAAAACTAGCGGGAGGATTTCATACGCAGTATTTT; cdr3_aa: CATSDRKLAGGFHTQYF
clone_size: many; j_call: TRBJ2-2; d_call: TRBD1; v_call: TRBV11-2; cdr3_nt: TGTGCCAGCAGCCTGAGGACAGGGCCTGGTAGCGGGGAGCTGTTTTTT; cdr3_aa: CASSLRTGPGSGELFF
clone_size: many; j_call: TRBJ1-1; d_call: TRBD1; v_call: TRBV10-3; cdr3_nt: TGTGCCATCAGTGATAATTTAGGGGGCTTGAGTATAACTGAAGCTTTCTTT; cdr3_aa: CAISDNLGGLSITEAFF
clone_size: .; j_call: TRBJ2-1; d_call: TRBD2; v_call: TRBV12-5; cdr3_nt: TGTGCTAGTGGCCGGGGGGACTACAATGAGCAGTTCTTC; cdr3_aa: CASGRGDYNEQFF
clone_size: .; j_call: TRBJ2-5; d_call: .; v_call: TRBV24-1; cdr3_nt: TGTGCCACCAGTGATCCCCGGGACCCGGTCCGAGAGACCCAGTACTTC; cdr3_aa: CATSDPRDPVRETQYF
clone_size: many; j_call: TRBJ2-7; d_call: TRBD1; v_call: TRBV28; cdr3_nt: TGTGCCAGCAGTCGGGATCCCTCCGGGACAGGGAGCTACGAGCAGTACTTC; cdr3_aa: CASSRDPSGTGSYEQYF
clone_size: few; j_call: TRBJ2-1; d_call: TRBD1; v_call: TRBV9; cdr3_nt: TGTGCCAGCAGCGTAGGGGTGGGGACAGGGGATGAGCAGTTCTTC; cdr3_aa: CASSVGVGTGDEQFF
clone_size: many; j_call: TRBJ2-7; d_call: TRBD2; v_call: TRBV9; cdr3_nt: TGTGCCAGCAGCGCCCAGGCGGCGGGGGGCCACGAGCAGTACTTC; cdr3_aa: CASSAQAAGGHEQYF
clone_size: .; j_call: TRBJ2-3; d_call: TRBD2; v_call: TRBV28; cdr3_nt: TGTGCCAGCAGCACTCGGACTAGCGGGGGTCCCAATACGCAGTATTTT; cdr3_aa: CASSTRTSGGPNTQYF
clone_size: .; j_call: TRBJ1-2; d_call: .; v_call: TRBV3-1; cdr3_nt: TGTGCCAGCAGCCAAGATAACGGGTCCGGCTATGGCTACACCTTC; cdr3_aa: CASSQDNGSGYGYTF
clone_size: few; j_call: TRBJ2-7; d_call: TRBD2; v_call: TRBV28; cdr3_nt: TGTGCCAGCAGTCAAACCGGGACTAGCTACGAGCAGTACTTC; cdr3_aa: CASSQTGTSYEQYF
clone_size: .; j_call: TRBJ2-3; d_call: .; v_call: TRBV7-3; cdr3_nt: TGTGCCAGCAGCTCTGGACAGAGAGCAGATACGCAGTATTTT; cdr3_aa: CASSSGQRADTQYF
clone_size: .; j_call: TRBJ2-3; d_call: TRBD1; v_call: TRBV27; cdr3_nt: TGTGCCAGCAGTGACGCCTCCGGGACAGGGGGCAGAAATACGCAGTATTTT; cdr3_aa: CASSDASGTGGRNTQYF
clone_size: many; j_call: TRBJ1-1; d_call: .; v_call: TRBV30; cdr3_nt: TGTGCCTGGAGCTCAGGGATGAACACTGAAGCTTTCTTT; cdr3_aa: CAWSSGMNTEAFF
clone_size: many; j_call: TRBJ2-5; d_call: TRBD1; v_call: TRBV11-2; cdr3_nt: TGTGCCAGCAGCTTAGGTGTGACAGGGGGTGAAGAGGAGACCCAGTACTTC; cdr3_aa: CASSLGVTGGEEETQYF
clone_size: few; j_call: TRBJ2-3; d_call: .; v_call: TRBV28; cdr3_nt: TGTGCCAGCAGTTTTCGGCTTCGCACAGATACGCAGTATTTT; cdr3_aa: CASSFRLRTDTQYF
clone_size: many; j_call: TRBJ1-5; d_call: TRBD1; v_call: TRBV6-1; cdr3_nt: TGTGCCAGCAGTGAATGGGACAGGGGAATCACGCCCCAGCATTTT; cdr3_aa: CASSEWDRGITPQHF
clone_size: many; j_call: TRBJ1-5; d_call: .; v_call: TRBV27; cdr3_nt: TGTGCCAGCAGTTTCGGGGGCTTCTCTCAGCCCCAGCATTTT; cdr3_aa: CASSFGGFSQPQHF
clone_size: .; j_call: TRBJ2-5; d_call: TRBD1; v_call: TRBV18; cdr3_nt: TGTGCCAGCTCACCACCGCCGGGGCAACAGGGGCCGAATAAGTACTTC; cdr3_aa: CASSPPPGQQGPNKYF
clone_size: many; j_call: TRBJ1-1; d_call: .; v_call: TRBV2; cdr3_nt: TGTGCCAGCAGTGAACTTCCGGGAACTGAAGCTTTCTTT; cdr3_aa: CASSELPGTEAFF
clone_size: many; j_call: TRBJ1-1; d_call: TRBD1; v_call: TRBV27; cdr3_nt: TGTGCCAGCAGTCACGGGACAGCAACTGAAGCTTTCTTT; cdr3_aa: CASSHGTATEAFF
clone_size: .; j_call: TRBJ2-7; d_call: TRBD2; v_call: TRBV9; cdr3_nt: TGTGCCAGCAGCAGAGGACTAGCGGGGGGTTGGAGTGAGCAGTACTTC; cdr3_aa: CASSRGLAGGWSEQYF
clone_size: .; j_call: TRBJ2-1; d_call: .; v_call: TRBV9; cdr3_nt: TGTGCCAGCAGTCTCTCGTCGAGTGAGCAGTTCTTC; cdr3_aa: CASSLSSSEQFF